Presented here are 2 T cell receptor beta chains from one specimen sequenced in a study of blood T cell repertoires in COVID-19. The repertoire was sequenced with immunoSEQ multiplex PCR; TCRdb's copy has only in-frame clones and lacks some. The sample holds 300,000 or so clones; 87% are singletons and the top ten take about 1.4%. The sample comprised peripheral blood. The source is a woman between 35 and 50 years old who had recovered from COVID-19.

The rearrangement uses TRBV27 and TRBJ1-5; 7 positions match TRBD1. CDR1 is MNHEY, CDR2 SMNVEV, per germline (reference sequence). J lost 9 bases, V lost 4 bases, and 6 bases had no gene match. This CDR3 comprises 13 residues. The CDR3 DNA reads TGTGCCAGCAGTTCCTACAGGGGAGGGCCCCAGCATTTT. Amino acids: CASSSYRGGPQHF.

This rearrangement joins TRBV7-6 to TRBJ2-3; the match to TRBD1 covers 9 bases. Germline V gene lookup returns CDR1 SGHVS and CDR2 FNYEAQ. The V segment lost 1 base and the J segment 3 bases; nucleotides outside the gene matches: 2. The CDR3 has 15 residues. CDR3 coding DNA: TGTGCCAGCAGCTTAGAGGGGACAGGGACAGATACGCAGTATTTT. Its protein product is CASSLEGTGTDTQYF. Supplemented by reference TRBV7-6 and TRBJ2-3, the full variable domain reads GAGVSQSPRYKVTKRGQDVALRCDPISGHVSLYWYRQALGQGPEFLTYFNYEAQQDKSGLPNDRFSAERPEGSISTLTIQRTEQRDSAMYRCASSLEGTGTDTQYFGPGTRLTVL.